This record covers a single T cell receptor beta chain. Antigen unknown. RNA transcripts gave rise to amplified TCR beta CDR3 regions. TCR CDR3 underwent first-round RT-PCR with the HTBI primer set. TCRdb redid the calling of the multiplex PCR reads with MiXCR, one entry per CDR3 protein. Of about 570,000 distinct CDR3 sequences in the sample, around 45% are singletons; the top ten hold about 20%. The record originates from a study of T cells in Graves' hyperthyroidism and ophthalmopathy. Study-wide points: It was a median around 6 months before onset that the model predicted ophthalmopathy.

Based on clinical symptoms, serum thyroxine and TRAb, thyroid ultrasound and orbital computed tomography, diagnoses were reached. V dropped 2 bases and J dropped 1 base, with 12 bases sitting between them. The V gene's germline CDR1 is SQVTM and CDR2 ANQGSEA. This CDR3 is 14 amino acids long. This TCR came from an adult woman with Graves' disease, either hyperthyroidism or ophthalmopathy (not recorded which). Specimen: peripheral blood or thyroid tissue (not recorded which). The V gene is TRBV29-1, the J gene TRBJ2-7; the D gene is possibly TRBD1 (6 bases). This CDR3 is CSVESATGSYEQYF. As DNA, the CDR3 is TGCAGCGTTGAATCTGCGACAGGATCCTACGAGCAGTACTTC.